This T cell receptor beta chain was identified during a study of blood T cell repertoires in COVID-19. Study information: Samples representing acute and convalescent COVID-19 were sourced from the United States, Italy and Spain.

Data came from immunoSEQ multiplex PCR; TCRdb stores just in-frame clones and leaves some out. This sample has fewer than 300,000 clones, with around nine tenths found just once. Germline loops: CDR1 SGHTA, CDR2 FQGTGA. V was clipped by 4 bases and J by 3 bases; unmatched bases: 6. The CDR3 length is 15 residues. Grouping used clinical history reported by participants in a survey and questionnaire. This receptor was identified in a middle-aged man who had recovered from COVID-19. This chain uses TRBV7-3 with TRBJ2-3; 8 bases align to TRBD1. Sequenced sample: PBMCs or T cells enriched from blood (not recorded which). CDR3 DNA sequence: TGTGCCAGCAGCTCTAGGACAGGGAGGACAGATACGCAGTATTTT. Encoded protein: CASSSRTGRTDTQYF.